One sample yielded the 19 T cell receptor beta chains listed below, sequenced in a study of blood T cell repertoires in COVID-19. Repertoires were generated with immunoSEQ multiplex PCR, while TCRdb's copy carries only in-frame clones and drops some. The sample holds about 90,000 clones, 80% to 90% seen once. The sample consisted of peripheral blood. The receptors originated from a man older than 75 with acute or convalescent COVID-19.

This chain links TRBV5-1 with TRBJ2-1; 8 bases align to TRBD2. CDR3 length: 14 residues. The J segment lost 9 bases and the V segment lost 0 bases, leaving 5 bases of the junction unmatched. Per germline, CDR1 SGHRS and CDR2 YFSETQ. The CDR3 bases are TGCGCCAGCAGCTTGGGGGGACTAGAGGTTGAGCAGTTCTTC. Encoded protein: CASSLGGLEVEQFF. The variable domain in full, with the rest retrieved from reference TRBV5-1 and TRBJ2-1, is KAGVTQTPRYLIKTRGQQVTLSCSPISGHRSVSWYQQTPGQGLQFLFEYFSETQRNKGNFPGRFSGRQFSNSRSEMNVSTLELGDSALYLCASSLGGLEVEQFFGPGTRLTVL.

The chain employs TRBV2 and TRBJ2-1; TRBD1 matches 8 bases. This CDR3 is built from 12 residues. The V gene end was trimmed by 6 bases and the J gene end by 8 bases; junction bases not matched to a gene: 3. From germline, CDR1 is SNHLY and CDR2 FYNNEI. CDR3 nucleotides: TGTGCCAGCAGGGAGACAGGGGATGAGCAGTTCTTC. Protein sequence: CASRETGDEQFF. The full variable domain, its missing parts supplied by reference TRBV2 and TRBJ2-1, is EPEVTQTPSHQVTQMGQEVILRCVPISNHLYFYWYRQILGQKVEFLVSFYNNEISEKSEIFDDQFSVERPDGSNFTLKIRSTKLEDSAMYFCASRETGDEQFFGPGTRLTVL.

V is TRBV2 and J is TRBJ1-4; TRBD1 matches 11 bases. Trimming took 6 bases from V and 8 from J; bases not matched to a gene: 8. The germline V gene has CDR1 SNHLY and CDR2 FYNNEI. This CDR3 comprises 15 residues. CDR3: CASSALGQGVEKLFF. The CDR3 DNA reads as TGTGCCAGCAGCGCCTTGGGACAGGGGGTGGAAAAACTGTTTTTT.

The gene calls are TRBV25-1 and TRBJ2-7; D remains unclear. Per the germline V gene, CDR1 is MGHDK and CDR2 is SYGVNS. V lost 3 bases and J lost 0, with 6 bases in between. The length of the CDR3 is 13 residues. DNA of the CDR3: TGTGCCAGCAGTGACCCGAGCTCCTACGAGCAGTACTTC. Amino acid sequence: CASSDPSSYEQYF.

V usage is TRBV5-4 and J usage is TRBJ1-5; TRBD1 agrees at 8 bases. The germline V gene has CDR1 SGHNT and CDR2 YYREEE (reference sequence). The CDR3 extends over 14 amino acids. Trimming removed 2 bases from V and 6 bases from J; junction bases left unmatched: 4. CDR3 sequence reads: CASSFRGPSQPQHF. DNA of the CDR3: TGTGCCAGCAGCTTCAGGGGGCCGAGTCAGCCCCAGCATTTT.

The J gene is TRBJ2-7, the V gene TRBV2; D perhaps matches TRBD1 (7 bases). Germline CDR1 and CDR2: SNHLY and FYNNEI. Trimming took 7 bases from V and 5 from J, leaving 15 bases between them. The CDR3 loop spans 13 amino acids. CDR3 residues: CASKEGAIDEQYF. The CDR3 DNA reads as TGTGCCAGCAAGGAGGGGGCTATCGACGAGCAGTACTTC.

J is TRBJ2-7 and V is TRBV15, with 13 bases identical to TRBD2. The germline V gene has CDR1 LNHNV and CDR2 YYDKDF (reference sequence). The CDR3 has 19 amino acids. J lost 4 bases, V lost 2 bases, and 14 bases had no gene match. CDR3 sequence reads: CATSRSRTSGRRIGYEQYF. DNA for the CDR3: TGTGCCACCAGCAGATCTCGGACTAGCGGGAGAAGGATTGGGTACGAGCAGTACTTC.

The chain joins TRBV4-1 to TRBJ1-1, with TRBD1 as a possible D gene (5 bases). Deletions cut 1 base from V and 6 bases from J, with 24 bases between. The length of the CDR3 is 18 residues. From germline, CDR1 is MGHRA and CDR2 YSYEKL. For the CDR3, the DNA is TGCGCCAGCAGCCAAGGGGGTGGGAGGGGCGCGAATCTTCCTGAAGCTTTCTTT. It encodes CASSQGGGRGANLPEAFF.

On this clone itself: Different DNA sequences within this sample yield the same CDR3. The gene calls are TRBV6-5 and TRBJ1-2, with 7 positions matching TRBD1. Germline loops: CDR1 MNHEY, CDR2 SVGAGI. The CDR3 has 12 amino acids. After removal of 6 bases from V and 6 bases from J, the junction contained 4 bases not matched to a gene. CDR3 DNA: TGTGCCAGCAGCCGACAGGGAGATGGCTACACCTTC. Translated: CASSRQGDGYTF.

The chain recombines TRBV5-1 with TRBJ1-3; TRBD1 agrees at 12 bases. V shed 0 bases and J 3 bases; nucleotides not matched to a gene: 4. The CDR3 has 17 amino acids. Looked up from germline, CDR1 is SGHRS and CDR2 is YFSETQ. CDR3 amino acids: CASSLAGQGADGNTIYF. CDR3 DNA: TGCGCCAGCAGCTTGGCGGGACAGGGGGCGGATGGAAACACCATATATTTT.

A remark on this clone: The sample carries other DNA sequences with the same CDR3. The chain links TRBV20-1 to TRBJ2-1, with unresolved D. The CDR3 has 11 amino acids. In germline, CDR1 is DFQATT, CDR2 SNEGSKA (reference sequence). V was cut by 3 bases and J by 7 bases, with 7 bases left in between. The CDR3 nucleotides are TGCAGTGCTAGCGGAGAGAATGAGCAGTTCTTC. It yields the protein CSASGENEQFF.

J is TRBJ2-5 and V is TRBV5-6; 9 bases map to TRBD2. Germline V gene lookup returns CDR1 SGHDT and CDR2 YYEEEE. This CDR3 comprises 17 residues. With V trimmed by 2 bases and J by 4 bases, 12 bases remained unmatched. CDR3 bases: TGTGCCAGCAGCTTAACTCGAGCGGGAGGCTTCAGAGAGACCCAGTACTTC. Residues: CASSLTRAGGFRETQYF.

CDR3: CSATGVGAFF. CDR3 coding DNA: TGCAGTGCAACAGGGGTGGGAGCTTTCTTT. The genes are TRBV20-1 and TRBJ1-1; 7 nucleotides agree with TRBD1. The CDR3 is 10 residues long. Germline V gene data show CDR1 as DFQATT and CDR2 as SNEGSKA (reference sequence). V lost 6 bases to trimming and J lost 10 bases; unmatched junction nucleotides: 5.

This clone was picked up one time. Sequence at one end of the junction differs from germline and may be a read error. This chain connects TRBV12-5 to TRBJ2-5; no clear D. The germline V gene encodes CDR1 LGHNT and CDR2 FRNRAP. The CDR3 has 12 amino acids. CDR3 in amino acids: CASGLVHITQDF. The CDR3 nucleotides are TGTGCTAGTGGTTTGGTACACATTACCCAGGACTTC.

This rearrangement joins TRBV6-5 to TRBJ2-1, with no clear D. Trimming removed 4 bases at V and 7 bases at J, with 17 bases between. This CDR3 spans 15 amino acids. Germline V CDR1 and CDR2: MNHEY, SVGAGI. The CDR3, as DNA: TGTGCCAGCAGTTCAGGCGTCTCGGAATATAATGAGCAGTTCTTC. Amino acid sequence: CASSSGVSEYNEQFF.

This chain connects TRBV7-9 to TRBJ2-7; D is possibly TRBD2 (7 bases). The CDR3 has 13 residues. Trimming cost V 5 bases and J 6 bases, with 14 bases left between them. Germline CDR1 and CDR2: SEHNR and FQNEAQ (reference sequence). The CDR3, as DNA: TGTGCCAGCAGCGCCGGGGGGCCCTCCGAGCAGTACTTC. Translated, it gives CASSAGGPSEQYF.

This clone came up once. The chain links TRBV5-4 to TRBJ2-3; 9 bases align to TRBD2. The CDR3 totals 19 residues. J gave up 1 base and V 0 bases, and 12 bases lay outside the gene matches. Per germline, CDR1 SGHNT and CDR2 YYREEE (reference sequence). The CDR3, as DNA: TGTGCCAGCAGCTTGGCTGGAGCGGGAGGCTCTCTAGGCACAGATACGCAGTATTTT. Its translation: CASSLAGAGGSLGTDTQYF.

This chain joins TRBV28 and TRBJ1-1, with 9 bases fitting TRBD1. Germline CDR1 MDHEN, CDR2 SYDVKM. The ends lost 7 bases at V and 5 bases at J; junction bases unmatched: 11. The CDR3 length is 15 residues. CDR3 region: CASTRTGTGKTEAFF. The CDR3 DNA follows: TGTGCCAGCACTCGGACGGGGACAGGGAAGACTGAAGCTTTCTTT.

The V gene is TRBV28, the J gene TRBJ2-1, with 7 positions matching TRBD2. Germline assignment: CDR1 MDHEN and CDR2 SYDVKM. J was trimmed by 4 bases and V by 3 bases; bases with no gene match: 6. The CDR3 has 15 amino acids. The CDR3 DNA reads TGTGCCAGCAGTTTGGGCGGGAGAGTTTACAATGAGCAGTTCTTC. Protein sequence: CASSLGGRVYNEQFF.